This T cell receptor (beta chain) was captured in a study of technical replicates of blood from a handful of donors. Libraries were prepared by immunoSEQ multiplex PCR; TCRdb keeps only in-frame clonotypes and omits some of them. The data show over 50,000 clones, 80% to 95% seen once. The V end was cut by 1 base, the J end by 6 bases, with 11 bases between. The CDR3 is made up of 14 amino acids. In germline, CDR1 is SGHTA, CDR2 FQGNSA. The chain employs TRBV7-2 and TRBJ2-3; D is possibly TRBD2 (5 bases). What was sequenced was PBMCs. This clonotype originated in a human donor in good health. Some clones in this sample may be carry-over from other donors' samples. The CDR3 DNA reads as TGTGCCAGCAGCTTAGATCCGGGATCGGATACGCAGTATTTT. Its protein is CASSLDPGSDTQYF.